Reported below is one TCR beta chain. Its target is not known. The V gene's germline CDR1 is KGHDR and CDR2 SFDVKD. This CDR3 is built from 15 residues. The junction had 2 bases not matched to a gene; V was cut back by 3 bases and J by 1 base. This sample was included in a study of vaccination effects on CD4 cells after COVID-19. Culture lasted roughly eleven days before CD4+ T cell isolation. All participants had two doses of either the BNT162b2 or mRNA-1273 vaccine. No vaccinee had earlier SARS-CoV-2 infection, and nucleocapsid antibodies were negative. Sequencing was performed with immunoSEQ multiplex PCR; in TCRdb, only in-frame clones are kept and a portion is missing. The sample shows about 66,000 clones, around 74% of them seen only once.

The TCR sequence derives from a human donor who received a COVID-19 vaccine. The chain uses TRBV24-1 and TRBJ2-3; TRBD1 aligns across 8 bases. The starting material was CD4+ T cells from PBMCs cultured without peptide, obtained after COVID-19 vaccination. DNA for the CDR3: TGTGCCACCAGTGATATACAGGGGGGCACAGATACGCAGTATTTT. This translates into CATSDIQGGTDTQYF.